This entry features one TCR beta chain sequence. The CDR3 is 12 amino acids. Looked up from germline, CDR1 is KGHSH and CDR2 is LQKENI. V dropped 2 bases and J dropped 3 bases, with 5 bases sitting between them. The data derive from a study of blood T cell repertoires in COVID-19. Overall study context: Collection of acute and convalescent COVID-19 samples took place in the United States, Italy and Spain. Nucleic acid was either cDNA or gDNA, and it came from T cells, B-cell-depleted T cells, or PBMCs.

As originally analysed: How many nucleated cells were present was estimated from reference gene primer amplification. Produced via immunoSEQ multiplex PCR; TCRdb's table is partial and in-frame only. V and J calls and clone size are as listed in that table; D and trimming were resolved from the DNA. The profile shows more than 60,000 clones, almost 90% of them singletons. The material sequenced was peripheral blood. The clonotype originates from a man aged 45-65 years with acute or convalescent COVID-19. The genes are TRBV18 and TRBJ2-7; D gene uncertain. The CDR3 nucleotides are TGTGCCAGCTCACCAAATAACTACGAGCAGTACTTC. Translated, it gives CASSPNNYEQYF.